This entry lists 21 T cell receptor beta chains sequenced from one sample in a study of blood T cell repertoires in COVID-19. Some clones are missing from TCRdb's copy, which holds only in-frame ones; the method was immunoSEQ multiplex PCR. The table shows about 110,000 clones, with roughly four fifths occurring only once. Sequencing was performed on peripheral blood. These receptors originate from a woman aged 55-69 years with acute or convalescent COVID-19.

The chain couples TRBV6-6 to TRBJ2-7; the D is unclear. Germline values: CDR1 MNHNY, CDR2 SVGAGI (reference sequence). CDR3 length: 12 residues. V lost 5 bases, J lost 1 base, and 6 bases lay in between. In DNA form, the CDR3 reads TGTGCCAGCAGTCCCCAGTCCTACGAGCAGTACTTC. Encoded protein: CASSPQSYEQYF.

V is TRBV5-4 and J is TRBJ1-1; D is possibly TRBD1 (5 bases). There are 12 residues in the CDR3. Looked up from germline, CDR1 is SGHNT and CDR2 is YYREEE (reference sequence). V shed 5 bases and J shed 3 bases, with 8 bases lying between them. The CDR3 DNA reads TGTGCCAGCAGTACAGGTCACACTGAAGCTTTCTTT. Its translation: CASSTGHTEAFF.

This clone was recorded only once. The chain links TRBV5-6 to TRBJ2-5, with 9 bases fitting TRBD2. The V segment lost 4 bases and the J segment 5 bases; nucleotides outside the gene matches: 9. There are 15 residues in the CDR3. Germline V gene sequence: CDR1 SGHDT, CDR2 YYEEEE. CDR3 coding DNA: TGTGCCAGCAGCCGGAGTAGCGGGGGCAGGGAGACCCAGTACTTC. Amino acids: CASSRSSGGRETQYF. Drawing the rest from reference TRBV5-6 and TRBJ2-5, the complete variable domain is DAGVTQSPTHLIKTRGQQVTLRCSPKSGHDTVSWYQQALGQGPQFIFQYYEEEERQRGNFPDRFSGHQFPNYSSELNVNALLLGDSALYLCASSRSSGGRETQYFGPGTRLLVL.

V is TRBV29-1 and J is TRBJ2-1; perhaps TRBD2 as D (6 bases). V was shortened by 8 bases and J by 9 bases, with 26 bases between the two germline ends. In germline, CDR1 is SQVTM, CDR2 ANQGSEA. The CDR3 runs to 15 residues. The CDR3 DNA follows: TGCAGCATCCGCCGCCCCCAAGGGAGGTGGAGTGAGCAGTTCTTC. Its translation is CSIRRPQGRWSEQFF.

The chain joins TRBV27 to TRBJ1-6; maybe TRBD1 (6 bases). Germline values: CDR1 MNHEY, CDR2 SMNVEV (reference sequence). The CDR3 spans 16 residues. Trimming stripped 0 bases from V and 2 bases from J, with 8 bases between. CDR3 protein: CASSLSGGAYNSPLHF. The CDR3 DNA is TGTGCCAGCAGTTTATCAGGGGGAGCCTATAATTCACCCCTCCACTTT.

Comment on this clone: The sample holds other DNA sequences that translate to the same CDR3. This sequence joins TRBV7-8 and TRBJ1-5; possible D gene TRBD1, 6 bases. V lost 5 bases to trimming and J lost 2 bases, with 10 bases between them. CDR3 length: 14 amino acids. Germline CDR1 and CDR2: SGHVS and FQNEAQ. CDR3 amino acids: CASSLQGGNQPQHF. The CDR3 DNA follows: TGTGCCAGCAGCCTACAGGGTGGCAATCAGCCCCAGCATTTT.

V is TRBV30 and J is TRBJ1-2, with 9 nucleotides matching TRBD1. CDR3 size: 16 residues. Germline loops: CDR1 GTSNPN, CDR2 SVGIG (reference sequence). V trimming: 3 bases; J trimming: 2 bases; junction bases outside the gene matches: 10. CDR3 amino acids: CAWRRPRTGANYGYTF. CDR3 DNA: TGTGCCTGGAGGAGGCCTCGGACAGGGGCGAACTATGGCTACACCTTC.

The rearrangement links TRBV4-3 to TRBJ1-1; TRBD1 matches 7 bases. There are 14 residues in the CDR3. With V trimmed by 3 bases and J by 5 bases, 6 bases remained unmatched. Per the germline V gene, CDR1 is LGHNA and CDR2 is YSLEER. The CDR3 spells CASSQYTGVTEAFF. As DNA, the CDR3 is TGCGCCAGCAGCCAGTATACAGGGGTGACTGAAGCTTTCTTT.

This chain connects TRBV30 to TRBJ2-7, with TRBD2 matching over 7 bases. Germline trimming cut 2 bases from V and 12 bases from J; bases unmatched to any gene: 13. Germline V CDR1 and CDR2: GTSNPN, SVGIG (reference sequence). The CDR3 is made up of 13 amino acids. This chain's CDR3 is CAWSRDSGAPMYF. The CDR3 bases are TGTGCCTGGAGTCGAGACAGCGGGGCCCCCATGTACTTC.

The chain recombines TRBV5-1 with TRBJ2-1, with TRBD2 identical over 10 bases. The germline gives CDR1 SGHRS, CDR2 YFSETQ. The V gene end was trimmed by 4 bases and the J gene end by 3 bases; junction bases not matched to a gene: 1. The CDR3 is 14 amino acids. Here the CDR3 DNA reads TGCGCCAGCAGCGCTAGCGGGGGCTACAATGAGCAGTTCTTC. This encodes CASSASGGYNEQFF.

The V gene is TRBV4-3, the J gene TRBJ1-4; 7 bases map to TRBD1. Looked up from germline, CDR1 is LGHNA and CDR2 is YSLEER. Trimming at V came to 3 bases and at J to 4 bases, leaving 8 bases not matched to a gene. This CDR3 spans 16 amino acids. As DNA, the CDR3 is TGCGCCAGCAGCCAGGATCAGGGGGTGCATAATGAAAAACTGTTTTTT. As protein: CASSQDQGVHNEKLFF.

The chain recombines TRBV20-1 with TRBJ1-2, with 7 nucleotides matching TRBD1. This CDR3 spans 11 amino acids. Germline CDR1 is DFQATT and CDR2 is SNEGSKA (reference sequence). The DNA of the CDR3 is TGCAGCCTCCCCAGGGGGGATGGCTACACCTTC. This sequence encodes CSLPRGDGYTF.

V usage is TRBV2 and J usage is TRBJ2-7, with TRBD2 matching over 7 bases. The CDR3 is 15 residues long. V shed 3 bases, J shed 0 bases, and the junction held 5 bases outside the gene matches. CDR1 and CDR2 from the germline V gene are SNHLY and FYNNEI. CDR3 sequence (DNA): TGTGCCAGCAGTGATATGTCTAGCGGCTCCTACGAGCAGTACTTC. Translating gives CASSDMSSGSYEQYF.

This clone was counted between two and nine times. The chain uses TRBV30 and TRBJ2-7, with D unresolved. The V end lost 0 bases, the J end lost 5 bases, and 5 bases lay between the germline ends. CDR3 length: 11 residues. Germline CDR1 and CDR2: GTSNPN and SVGIG (reference sequence). CDR3 amino acids: CAWSVLNEQYF. The CDR3 DNA sequence: TGTGCCTGGAGTGTCTTAAACGAGCAGTACTTC. Filled out from reference TRBV30 and TRBJ2-7, the complete variable domain reads SQTIHQWPATLVQPVGSPLSLECTVEGTSNPNLYWYRQAAGRGLQLLFYSVGIGQISSEVPQNLSASRPQDRQFILSSKKLLLSDSGFYLCAWSVLNEQYFGPGTRLTVT.

This clone showed up just a few times. The chain carries TRBV7-2 and TRBJ2-1; no clear D. This CDR3 is built from 10 residues. The germline CDR1 and CDR2 sequences are SGHTA and FQGNSA. V lost 5 bases and J lost 6, with 2 bases in between. The CDR3: CASSRNEQFF. For the CDR3, the DNA is TGTGCCAGCAGCCGCAATGAGCAGTTCTTC.

This chain links TRBV6-4 with TRBJ1-1, with TRBD1 as a possible D gene (6 bases). From germline, CDR1 is MRHNA and CDR2 SNTAGT. Trimming stripped 6 bases from V and 3 bases from J, with 17 bases between. The CDR3 has 15 residues. In nucleotides, the CDR3 is TGTGCCAGCAGGGAGGGGGGGGTCCTACACACTGAAGCTTTCTTT. This encodes CASREGGVLHTEAFF.

V is TRBV28 and J is TRBJ2-7, with D perhaps matching TRBD1 (6 bases). V lost 3 bases and J 7 bases, leaving 10 bases between the germline ends. Germline CDR1 is MDHEN and CDR2 is SYDVKM. The CDR3 runs 12 residues. Written as DNA, the CDR3 is TGTGCCAGCAGTTTGGCAGGGGTAGAGCAGTACTTC. This encodes CASSLAGVEQYF.

The count of this clone is one. The chain links TRBV2 to TRBJ1-2; 7 bases are shared with TRBD1. V lost 5 bases to trimming and J lost 7 bases; unmatched junction nucleotides: 10. This CDR3 contains 14 residues. Germline CDR1 SNHLY, CDR2 FYNNEI. The CDR3 reads CASSPTGNRRGYTF. Written as DNA, the CDR3 is TGTGCCAGCAGTCCGACAGGGAATCGGCGTGGCTACACCTTC.

The sample holds one count of this clone. This chain connects TRBV12-5 to TRBJ2-3; the D is unclear. Trimming shortened V by 6 bases and J by 7 bases, and 11 bases separated the two germline ends. CDR1 is LGHNT, CDR2 FRNRAP, per germline. The CDR3 sequence is 12 residues long. CDR3 sequence (DNA): TGTGCTAGTGGGGAGACGGTCCATACGCAGTATTTT. Amino acid sequence: CASGETVHTQYF.

This chain links TRBV5-1 with TRBJ1-3; D is possibly TRBD1 (6 bases). Germline lookup yields CDR1 SGHRS and CDR2 YFSETQ. Trimming took 0 bases from V and 0 from J, leaving 10 bases between them. This CDR3 region has 16 residues. The chain's CDR3 is CASSLGGRGSGNTIYF. CDR3 nucleotides: TGCGCCAGCAGCTTGGGGGGCAGGGGCTCTGGAAACACCATATATTTT.

This chain connects TRBV24-1 to TRBJ1-2; 9 bases agree with TRBD1. J gave up 6 bases and V 4 bases, and 8 bases lay outside the gene matches. The germline V gene encodes CDR1 KGHDR and CDR2 SFDVKD. This CDR3 spans 15 amino acids. CDR3 coding DNA: TGTGCCACCAGTGAGCCACGGACAGGGGTAGATGGCTACACCTTC. Translating gives CATSEPRTGVDGYTF.